The 4 T cell receptor beta chains below come from one sample, sequenced in a study of T cell repertoires in cytomegalovirus infection. TCRdb redid the calling of the reads with MiXCR, one entry per CDR3 protein. This table holds 450,000 to 650,000 distinct CDR3 sequences, under 45% found once. Their antigens are not known. This sample comprised cultured PBMCs, obtained from culture after CMV antigen stimulation. Source of these receptors: a human donor in good health (CMV status not recorded). Some clones in this sample may be carry-over from other donors' samples.

The table lists this clonotype with a count of one. V is TRBV10-3 and J is TRBJ1-5, with 7 nucleotides matching TRBD1. With 5 bases clipped from V and 4 bases from J, the junction kept 5 bases outside the gene matches. Germline CDR1 ENHRY, CDR2 SYGVKD. The length of the CDR3 is 14 residues. CDR3 sequence reads: CAISYTGVNQPQHF. As DNA, the CDR3 is TGTGCCATCAGTTATACAGGGGTGAATCAGCCCCAGCATTTT.

This clonotype was recorded at least ten times. The chain combines TRBV19 with TRBJ2-5, with 8 bases matching TRBD2. V was clipped by 5 bases and J by 7 bases; unmatched bases: 15. The CDR3 has 16 amino acids. CDR1 and CDR2 from the germline V gene are LNHDA and SQIVND (reference sequence). The CDR3 sequence is CASSREIAGTRGTQYF. DNA of the CDR3: TGTGCCAGTAGTCGCGAGATAGCGGGGACCCGGGGGACCCAGTACTTC.

The CDR3 sequence is CAISYNRGSEQYF. The CDR3 DNA reads as TGTGCCATCAGCTACAATAGGGGTAGCGAGCAGTACTTC. The gene calls are TRBV10-3 and TRBJ2-7, with a possible D match to TRBD1 (5 bases). Trimming shortened V by 6 bases and J by 6 bases, and 15 bases separated the two germline ends. CDR3 length: 13 residues. From germline, CDR1 is ENHRY and CDR2 SYGVKD.

This clonotype was counted between two and nine times. The rearrangement links TRBV5-4 to TRBJ2-1, with 10 bases identical to TRBD2. Trimming cost V 0 bases and J 5 bases; bases outside gene matches: 2. Germline assignment: CDR1 SGHNT and CDR2 YYREEE (reference sequence). The CDR3 has 15 amino acids. The CDR3 nucleotides are TGTGCCAGCAGCTTGGTCCTAGCGGGGGACAATGAGCAGTTCTTC. This sequence encodes CASSLVLAGDNEQFF.